This is a list of T cell receptor beta chains from one sample in a study of T cell responses to AZD1222 COVID-19 vaccine. Profiling relied on immunoSEQ multiplex PCR, and the TCRdb table lists in-frame clones only, not all of them. The sample lists 100,000 to 150,000 clones, under 90% occurring once. The starting material was peripheral blood, obtained on day 0 of AZD1222 vaccination. The source is an adult in good health. Each CDR3 is given with its conserved first and last residue. Fields, in order: D gene, clone size, J gene, V gene, CDR3 DNA, CDR3 protein. A D gene is named only where the DNA matches it firmly. Rows give clone size only sometimes, using once, few, many, or a class for an expanded clone.

TRBD1,.,TRBJ2-7,TRBV7-3,TGTGCCAGCAGCTTAAAGGGACAGGGCTCCTACGAGCAGTACTTC,CASSLKGQGSYEQYF
.,.,TRBJ2-7,TRBV7-2,TGTGCCAGCAGCTTCTCCTACGAGCAGTACTTC,CASSFSYEQYF
.,.,TRBJ2-6,TRBV6-5,TGTGCCAGCAGTTACGCGGGTTCCGGGGCCAACGTCCTGACTTTC,CASSYAGSGANVLTF
.,.,TRBJ1-1,TRBV10-2,TGCGCCAGCACCTCACAGGCGGGGGTCACTGAAGCTTTCTTT,CASTSQAGVTEAFF
.,.,TRBJ1-5,TRBV7-9,TGTGCCAGCAGCTTAGGTGGCTTCTATAGCAATCAGCCCCAGCATTTT,CASSLGGFYSNQPQHF
TRBD1,.,TRBJ2-2,TRBV5-4,TGTGCCAGCAGCTCCGGGACAGGGCCCGGGGAGCTGTTTTTT,CASSSGTGPGELFF
.,.,TRBJ2-1,TRBV7-2,TGTGCCAGCAGCCAAGGAGGGGCCTATTACAATGAGCAGTTCTTC,CASSQGGAYYNEQFF
TRBD1,.,TRBJ2-7,TRBV5-1,TGCGCCAGCAGCTTCGAAGGGGGCATTGCCTACGAGCAGTACTTC,CASSFEGGIAYEQYF
TRBD1,.,TRBJ2-2,TRBV5-8,TGTGCCAGCAGTATCCCAGGGGGCACCGGGGAGCTGTTTTTT,CASSIPGGTGELFF
.,.,TRBJ1-1,TRBV21-1,TGTGCCAGCAGCAGCCCAAGTGCCAGGGGGACGGTTGTCGAAGCTTTCTTT,CASSSPSARGTVVEAFF
.,.,TRBJ1-1,TRBV6-5,TGTGCCAGCAGTTACGGGGGGGGGCGGAACACTGAAGCTTTCTTT,CASSYGGGRNTEAFF
.,.,TRBJ1-2,TRBV7-2,TGTGCCAGCAGCTTAGGGGGGATGGCCTATGGCTACACCTTC,CASSLGGMAYGYTF
.,.,TRBJ1-1,TRBV6-5,TGTGCCAGCAGTTACTCGAGTCACATGAACACTGAAGCTTTCTTT,CASSYSSHMNTEAFF
TRBD2,.,TRBJ2-7,TRBV7-8,TGTGCCAGCAGCTTAGCATTTGGGGCAGGGAGTGTGGGAGGGGTAGTCGCCTACGAGCAGTACTTC,CASSLAFGAGSVGGVVAYEQYF
.,.,TRBJ2-1,TRBV5-4,TGTGCCAGCTTGCGGGATTGGAACTACAATGAGCAGTTCTTC,CASLRDWNYNEQFF
.,.,TRBJ2-7,TRBV6-5,TGTGCCAGCAGTTACTCGAATCTCTACGAGCAGTACTTC,CASSYSNLYEQYF
TRBD1,once,TRBJ1-2,TRBV5-4,TGTGCCAGCAGCCTCGCCTGGACAGGCGTAAACTATGGCTACACCTTC,CASSLAWTGVNYGYTF
.,.,TRBJ1-5,TRBV5-1,TGCGCCAGCAGCTTGGCGGGCCAGCAGCCCCAGCATTTT,CASSLAGQQPQHF
.,.,TRBJ2-3,TRBV27,TGTGCCAGCAGTTTGAGGAGGGATACGCAGTATTTT,CASSLRRDTQYF
TRBD1,.,TRBJ2-1,TRBV7-9,TGTGCCAGCAGTTATGGGACAGGGGATACAAATGAGCAGTTCTTC,CASSYGTGDTNEQFF
.,.,TRBJ2-7,TRBV24-1,TGTGCCACCAGTGATCTCCGGGAGCAGTACTTC,CATSDLREQYF
TRBD1,.,TRBJ2-7,TRBV19,TGTGCCAGTAGTCCCGCCCGACAGGGTCGGAGGGAGCAGTACTTC,CASSPARQGRREQYF
.,.,TRBJ2-7,TRBV7-9,TGTGCCAGCAGCTTAGGGCAGGGTCTGTACGAGCAGTACTTC,CASSLGQGLYEQYF
.,.,TRBJ1-2,TRBV6-5,TGTGCCAGCACCAAGGGGTTCCGGGGTGAATATGGCTACACCTTC,CASTKGFRGEYGYTF
.,.,TRBJ1-1,TRBV10-1,TGCGCCAGCCGAGGCCAGATGAACACTGAAGCTTTCTTT,CASRGQMNTEAFF
.,.,TRBJ1-5,TRBV5-1,TGCGCCAGCAGCTCGGGTGAACGTCTTAATCAGCCCCAGCATTTT,CASSSGERLNQPQHF
.,.,TRBJ2-2,TRBV2,TGTGCCAGCAGTCTGGGTAACAGAAAGAACACCGGGGAGCTGTTTTTT,CASSLGNRKNTGELFF
TRBD2,.,TRBJ2-5,TRBV18,TGTGCCAGCTCAGCGGGGGTCGCAGAGACCCAGTACTTC,CASSAGVAETQYF
TRBD2,.,TRBJ2-1,TRBV28,TGTGCCAGCAGCTACCTACGGGCGGGGGAGGCCACTCGGGCCAATGAGCAGTTCTTC,CASSYLRAGEATRANEQFF
.,.,TRBJ2-5,TRBV2,TGTGCCAGCAGTGACGGGACGGACAGAGAGACCCAGTACTTC,CASSDGTDRETQYF
TRBD2,.,TRBJ2-3,TRBV3-1/TRBV3-2,TGTGCCAGCAAACAGGGGACTAGCGGGGCTCTCACGACGCAGTATTTT,CASKQGTSGALTTQYF